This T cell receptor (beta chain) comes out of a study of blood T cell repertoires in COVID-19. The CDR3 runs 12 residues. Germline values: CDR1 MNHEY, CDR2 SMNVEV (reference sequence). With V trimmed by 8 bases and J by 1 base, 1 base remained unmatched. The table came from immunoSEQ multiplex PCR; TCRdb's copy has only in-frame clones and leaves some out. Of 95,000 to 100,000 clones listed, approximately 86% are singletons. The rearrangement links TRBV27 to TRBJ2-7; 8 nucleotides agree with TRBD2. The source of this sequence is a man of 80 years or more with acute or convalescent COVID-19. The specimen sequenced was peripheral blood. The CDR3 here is CASLAGSYEQYF. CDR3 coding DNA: TGTGCCAGCTTAGCGGGGTCCTACGAGCAGTACTTC.